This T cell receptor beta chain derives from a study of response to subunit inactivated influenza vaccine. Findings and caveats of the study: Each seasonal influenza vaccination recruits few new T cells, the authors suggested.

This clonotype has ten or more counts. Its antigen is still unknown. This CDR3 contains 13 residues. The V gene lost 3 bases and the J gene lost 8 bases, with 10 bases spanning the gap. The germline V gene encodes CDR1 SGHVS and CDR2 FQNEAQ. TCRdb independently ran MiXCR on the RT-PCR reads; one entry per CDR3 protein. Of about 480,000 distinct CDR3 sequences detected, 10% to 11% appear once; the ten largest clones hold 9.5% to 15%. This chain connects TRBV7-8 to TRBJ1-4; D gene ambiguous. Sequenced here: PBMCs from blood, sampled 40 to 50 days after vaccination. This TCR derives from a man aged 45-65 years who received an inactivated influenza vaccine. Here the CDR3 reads CASSFGEGEKLFF. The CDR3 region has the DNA TGTGCCAGCAGCTTCGGGGAGGGAGAAAAACTGTTTTTT.